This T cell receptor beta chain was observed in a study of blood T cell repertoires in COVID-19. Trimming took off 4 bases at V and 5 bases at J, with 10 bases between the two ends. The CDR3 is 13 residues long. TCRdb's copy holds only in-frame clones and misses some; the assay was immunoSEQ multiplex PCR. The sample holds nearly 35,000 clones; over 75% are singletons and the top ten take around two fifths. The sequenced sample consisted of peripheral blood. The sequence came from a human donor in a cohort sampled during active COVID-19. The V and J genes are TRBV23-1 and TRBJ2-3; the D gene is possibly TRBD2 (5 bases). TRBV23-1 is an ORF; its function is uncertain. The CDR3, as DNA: TGCGCCAGCAGTCCCCAGGAGGTAGATACGCAGTATTTT. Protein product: CASSPQEVDTQYF.